What follows are 11 T cell receptor beta chains derived from one specimen sequenced in a study of blood T cell repertoires in COVID-19. Some clones are missing from TCRdb's copy, which holds only in-frame ones; the method was immunoSEQ multiplex PCR. Counted here are fewer than 350,000 clones, approximately 91% occurring once; the ten biggest clones make up about 2.3%. Sequencing input: PBMCs or T cells enriched from blood (not recorded which). The receptors were sampled from a woman aged 40 to 50 with acute COVID-19.

The rearrangement uses TRBV7-2 and TRBJ1-1, with 7 bases aligning to TRBD1. Germline V gene data show CDR1 as SGHTA and CDR2 as FQGNSA. The CDR3 runs 14 residues. V shed 5 bases, J shed 0 bases, and the junction held 3 bases outside the gene matches. The CDR3: CASSATGLNTEAFF. CDR3 coding DNA: TGTGCCAGCAGCGCGACAGGGCTGAACACTGAAGCTTTCTTT.

J is TRBJ1-1 and V is TRBV4-3; 7 bases are a match to TRBD1. Germline CDR1 and CDR2: LGHNA and YSLEER. Trimming cost V 4 bases and J 1 base; bases outside gene matches: 0. The CDR3 spans 13 residues. CDR3 in amino acids: CASSRDRNTEAFF. The CDR3 nucleotides are TGCGCCAGCAGCCGGGACAGGAACACTGAAGCTTTCTTT.

This clone was detected once. The J gene is TRBJ2-7, the V gene TRBV7-3; a possible D gene is TRBD1 (5 bases). Germline values: CDR1 SGHTA, CDR2 FQGTGA. This CDR3 is 17 amino acids long. Deletions cut 1 base from V and 5 bases from J, with 21 bases between. CDR3 region: CASSLKGRGALPDEQYF. DNA of the CDR3: TGTGCCAGCAGCTTAAAGGGTCGTGGGGCCCTCCCAGACGAGCAGTACTTC.

The rearrangement uses TRBV6-5 and TRBJ1-1, with a possible D match to TRBD1 (6 bases). CDR1 is MNHEY, CDR2 SVGAGI, per germline. The ends were cut back, 2 bases at V and 3 bases at J, with 10 bases in the middle. The CDR3 runs to 14 residues. Here the CDR3 DNA reads TGTGCCAGCAGTTACGAGGCAGGGGACACTGAAGCTTTCTTT. Translation: CASSYEAGDTEAFF.

J is TRBJ2-1 and V is TRBV5-4, with 9 nucleotides matching TRBD2. Germline-derived CDR1 and CDR2 are SGHNT and YYREEE (reference sequence). With 4 bases clipped from V and 14 bases from J, the junction kept 10 bases outside the gene matches. CDR3 size: 13 residues. CDR3 residues: CASSLARERGEFF. CDR3 nucleotide sequence: TGTGCCAGCAGCCTAGCACGGGAGCGGGGGGAGTTCTTC.

In its sample, this clone was seen once. This chain connects TRBV15 to TRBJ1-4, with D possibly TRBD1 on 6 matching bases. Trimming took off 6 bases at V and 5 bases at J, with 16 bases between the two ends. Germline assignment: CDR1 LNHNV and CDR2 YYDKDF (reference sequence). The CDR3 runs 15 residues. The CDR3 bases are TGTGCCACCAGAGACCGGACAGTAAAAAATGAAAAACTGTTTTTT. Protein sequence: CATRDRTVKNEKLFF.

The chain uses TRBV7-9 and TRBJ2-7; 13 nucleotides match TRBD2. Germline V gene lookup returns CDR1 SEHNR and CDR2 FQNEAQ (reference sequence). This CDR3 is 13 amino acids long. V gave up 9 bases and J gave up 6 bases; unmatched junction bases: 5. The CDR3, as DNA: TGTGCCAGTGGACTAGCGGGAGAGCTCGAGCAGTACTTC. This encodes CASGLAGELEQYF.

The table lists this clone with a few counts. The J gene is TRBJ2-3, the V gene TRBV19, with D possibly being TRBD2 (6 bases). This CDR3 contains 14 residues. Trimming removed 3 bases at V and 6 bases at J, with 13 bases between. CDR1 is LNHDA, CDR2 SQIVND, per germline (reference sequence). CDR3 in amino acids: CASSINAGRDTQYF. DNA of the CDR3: TGTGCCAGTAGTATTAACGCGGGACGGGATACGCAGTATTTT.

The chain carries TRBV11-2 and TRBJ2-2; 11 nucleotides match TRBD2. V gave up 6 bases and J gave up 8 bases; unmatched junction bases: 8. CDR3 length: 15 residues. Per germline, CDR1 SGHAT and CDR2 FQNNGV. CDR3 DNA: TGTGCCAGCAGTCATACTAGCGGGAGTGGTGGGGAGCTGTTTTTT. Translated, it gives CASSHTSGSGGELFF.

V and J are TRBV7-2 and TRBJ2-7; 9 bases agree with TRBD2. CDR3 length: 16 amino acids. The J segment lost 4 bases and the V segment lost 6 bases, leaving 13 bases of the junction unmatched. CDR1 SGHTA and CDR2 FQGNSA come from the germline V gene. The CDR3 DNA sequence: TGTGCCAGCAGTCGAGGGGCGGGAGGGGACGCTTACGAGCAGTACTTC. Residues: CASSRGAGGDAYEQYF.

The chain couples TRBV28 to TRBJ2-2, with 9 bases aligning to TRBD2. Germline V lookup: CDR1 MDHEN, CDR2 SYDVKM. V lost 2 bases, J lost 12 bases, and 4 bases stayed unmatched. This CDR3 is built from 13 residues. The CDR3 region is CASSLISGGQLFF. CDR3 in DNA: TGTGCCAGCAGTTTAATTAGCGGGGGACAGCTGTTTTTT. Filled out from reference TRBV28 and TRBJ2-2, the complete variable domain reads DVKVTQSSRYLVKRTGEKVFLECVQDMDHENMFWYRQDPGLGLRLIYFSYDVKMKEKGDIPEGYSVSREKKERFSLILESASTNQTSMYLCASSLISGGQLFFGEGSRLTVL.